The next 32 T cell receptor beta chains were all read from a single sample in a study of identical twins. Via MiXCR, TCRdb re-called the 5' RACE reads, giving one row per CDR3 protein. The sample has around 1.7 million distinct CDR3 sequences, around a third seen once. The sequenced sample consisted of cord blood. The receptors shown here come from a newborn girl in good health.

The chain combines TRBV20-1 with TRBJ2-1; 10 bases fit TRBD2. Germline V CDR1 and CDR2: DFQATT, SNEGSKA (reference sequence). V was pared by 3 bases and J by 6 bases, with 11 bases of the junction left unmatched. The CDR3 is 16 amino acids. The CDR3 DNA reads TGCAGTGCTAGTGCGCTAGCGGGGGCCGTTTTCAATGAGCAGTTCTTC. It codes for CSASALAGAVFNEQFF.

The chain has TRBV7-2 and TRBJ1-4; a possible D gene is TRBD1 (5 bases). Trimming shortened V by 6 bases and J by 5 bases, and 13 bases separated the two germline ends. The CDR3 consists of 14 residues. Germline loops: CDR1 SGHTA, CDR2 FQGNSA. The CDR3 sequence: CASSTGTRNEKLFF. In nucleotides, the CDR3 is TGTGCCAGCAGTACCGGGACGCGGAATGAAAAACTGTTTTTT.

This chain uses TRBV20-1 with TRBJ2-5; 11 bases align to TRBD2. V dropped 1 base and J dropped 5; count of bases not matched to a gene: 9. Germline V gives CDR1 DFQATT, CDR2 SNEGSKA (reference sequence). The CDR3 is made up of 16 amino acids. The CDR3 nucleotides read TGCAGTGCTAGAGCATTTAGCGGGGGGGCAGAGGAGACCCAGTACTTC. Translating gives CSARAFSGGAEETQYF.

CDR3 sequence: CASSLVFQGRPEAFF. The CDR3 DNA follows: TGTGCCAGCAGCTTAGTTTTTCAGGGACGGCCTGAAGCTTTCTTT. The chain employs TRBV11-2 and TRBJ1-1; D possibly corresponds to TRBD1 (5 bases). V was trimmed by 1 base and J by 6 bases, leaving 15 bases between them. Per the germline V gene, CDR1 is SGHAT and CDR2 is FQNNGV. The CDR3 is made up of 15 amino acids.

A note on this clonotype: A read error may be the cause here, since a much bigger clone is one base away. V is TRBV29-1 and J is TRBJ1-1, with D maybe TRBD1 (5 bases). V was clipped by 2 bases and J by 1 base, with 8 bases between them. Germline V gene sequence: CDR1 SQVTM, CDR2 ANQGSEA. CDR3 size: 13 residues. This CDR3 reads CSVERRANTEAFF. DNA of the CDR3: TGCAGCGTTGAACGCAGGGCGAACACTGAAGCTTTCTTT.

This chain connects TRBV20-1 to TRBJ2-7; 8 bases line up with TRBD2. With 0 bases clipped from V and 2 bases from J, the junction kept 6 bases outside the gene matches. The CDR3 consists of 15 residues. Germline CDR1 and CDR2: DFQATT and SNEGSKA (reference sequence). This chain's CDR3 is CSAREPGLVPYEQYF. Here the CDR3 DNA reads TGCAGTGCTAGAGAACCGGGACTAGTACCCTACGAGCAGTACTTC.

This clonotype was counted ten times or more. J is TRBJ2-1 and V is TRBV29-1; 7 bases line up with TRBD2. V was clipped by 6 bases and J by 7 bases; unmatched bases: 9. The length of the CDR3 is 13 residues. CDR1 is SQVTM and CDR2 is ANQGSEA in the germline V gene. This CDR3 is CSVGRRAENEQFF. The CDR3 region has the DNA TGCAGCGTCGGGAGGAGGGCGGAAAATGAGCAGTTCTTC.

The chain has TRBV9 and TRBJ1-3; TRBD1 matches 7 bases. Trimming took 7 bases from V and 0 from J; bases not matched to a gene: 1. The length of the CDR3 is 13 residues. CDR1 is SGDLS, CDR2 YYNGEE, per germline. The DNA for the CDR3 is TGTGCCAGCGACAGGGACTCTGGAAACACCATATATTTT. Protein product: CASDRDSGNTIYF.

CDR3 amino acids: CSARGTAGVTDTQYF. Written as DNA, the CDR3 is TGCAGTGCTAGAGGAACAGCGGGAGTAACAGATACGCAGTATTTT. The chain links TRBV20-1 to TRBJ2-3; 8 nucleotides align to TRBD2. CDR1 is DFQATT and CDR2 is SNEGSKA in the germline V gene (reference sequence). With 1 base clipped from V and 3 bases from J, the junction kept 6 bases outside the gene matches. The CDR3 extends over 15 amino acids.

This clonotype appeared a few times. The genes are TRBV10-3 and TRBJ1-1; 8 nucleotides align to TRBD1. This CDR3 has 16 residues. Germline CDR1 ENHRY, CDR2 SYGVKD. Trimming cost V 1 base and J 4 bases; bases outside gene matches: 8. The CDR3 here is CAISEYRTGLATEAFF. The CDR3 DNA reads TGTGCCATCAGTGAGTATAGGACAGGGTTAGCCACTGAAGCTTTCTTT.

This clonotype was seen only a few times. J is TRBJ2-7 and V is TRBV6-5; D is ambiguous. Trimming shortened V by 0 bases and J by 1 base, and 13 bases separated the two germline ends. The CDR3 totals 16 residues. Germline V gives CDR1 MNHEY, CDR2 SVGAGI. In DNA form, the CDR3 reads TGTGCCAGCAGTTACTCCCTAGTGTCCAATTCCTACGAGCAGTACTTC. Translation: CASSYSLVSNSYEQYF.

This clonotype was detected many times. This chain's CDR3 is CASSLRTSGNEQFF. As DNA, the CDR3 is TGTGCCAGCAGTTTACGGACTAGCGGTAATGAGCAGTTCTTC. The chain is built from TRBV12-3 or TRBV12-4 and TRBJ2-1; 10 positions agree with TRBD2. The V segment lost 2 bases and the J segment 7 bases; nucleotides outside the gene matches: 2. The CDR3 loop spans 14 amino acids.

Of note for this clonotype: Sequence at one end of the junction differs from germline and may be a read error. The chain has TRBV20-1 and TRBJ2-1; D is ambiguous. Looked up from germline, CDR1 is DFQATT and CDR2 is SNEGSKA (reference sequence). The CDR3 is 10 amino acids. The chain's CDR3 is CRARYSEQFF. The CDR3 nucleotides read TGCAGAGCTAGATACAGTGAGCAGTTCTTC.

V usage is TRBV10-2 and J usage is TRBJ2-7, with D uncertain. Trimming removed 4 bases at V and 3 bases at J, with 7 bases between. The germline V gene has CDR1 WSHSY and CDR2 SAAADI. This CDR3 region has 12 residues. CDR3 loop: CASSAQNYEQYF. The CDR3 DNA sequence: TGCGCCAGCAGTGCTCAGAACTACGAGCAGTACTTC.

This chain links TRBV20-1 with TRBJ2-7; a weak D match, TRBD2 (7 bases). This CDR3 has 15 amino acids. The germline V gene encodes CDR1 DFQATT and CDR2 SNEGSKA (reference sequence). V was trimmed by 3 bases and J by 1 base, leaving 16 bases between them. As DNA, the CDR3 is TGCAGTGCTAGGCGGGGGCACCTCTCTTCCTACGAGCAGTACTTC. It codes for CSARRGHLSSYEQYF.

The chain joins TRBV10-3 to TRBJ2-5; D gene uncertain. CDR1 ENHRY and CDR2 SYGVKD come from the germline V gene. The CDR3 covers 11 residues. CDR3 nucleotides: TGTGCTATCGGTGGTGCGGAGACCCAGTACTTC. Translating it yields CAIGGAETQYF.

This chain links TRBV4-1 with TRBJ1-6; 8 nucleotides align to TRBD1. The V gene's germline CDR1 is MGHRA and CDR2 YSYEKL. The CDR3 totals 15 residues. Trimming cost V 4 bases and J 8 bases; bases outside gene matches: 7. As DNA, the CDR3 is TGCGCCAGCAGCCTCGACAGGGGAACGGATTCACCCCTCCACTTT. The encoded protein is CASSLDRGTDSPLHF.

CDR3 sequence reads: CASSLTGTGTETQYF. In DNA, the CDR3 is TGTGCCAGCAGCCTAACCGGGACAGGGACGGAGACCCAGTACTTC. The V gene is TRBV6-5, the J gene TRBJ2-5; 9 bases align to TRBD1. Germline CDR1 MNHEY, CDR2 SVGAGI. The CDR3 length is 15 residues. V dropped 6 bases and J dropped 5; count of bases not matched to a gene: 10.

V usage is TRBV28 and J usage is TRBJ2-7; D gene ambiguous. The CDR3 spans 18 residues. V lost 4 bases to trimming and J lost 0 bases, with 22 bases between them. Germline V lookup: CDR1 MDHEN, CDR2 SYDVKM. The CDR3 nucleotides are TGTGCCAGCAGTTCTCACGGCTTTGGAGAGAGGAGCTCCTACGAGCAGTACTTC. Its translation is CASSSHGFGERSSYEQYF. The complete variable domain, with remaining parts taken from reference TRBV28 and TRBJ2-7, reads DVKVTQSSRYLVKRTGEKVFLECVQDMDHENMFWYRQDPGLGLRLIYFSYDVKMKEKGDIPEGYSVSREKKERFSLILESASTNQTSMYLCASSSHGFGERSSYEQYFGPGTRLTVT.

The chain links TRBV3-1 to TRBJ2-7; TRBD1 matches 7 bases. J gave up 0 bases and V 0 bases, and 5 bases lay outside the gene matches. Germline V gene lookup returns CDR1 LGHDT and CDR2 YNNKEL (reference sequence). This CDR3 region has 16 residues. The CDR3 DNA reads TGTGCCAGCAGCCAAGAATGGGCAGGGGGCTCCTACGAGCAGTACTTC. This codes for CASSQEWAGGSYEQYF.

CDR3 amino acids: CASSSTTGNTEAFF. CDR3 nucleotide sequence: TGTGCCAGCAGCTCCACAACAGGTAACACTGAAGCTTTCTTT. The chain has TRBV12-3 or TRBV12-4 and TRBJ1-1, with D possibly matching TRBD1 (5 bases). This CDR3 region has 14 residues. V was clipped by 6 bases and J by 2 bases, with 13 bases between them.

This clonotype was picked up a small number of times. CDR3 in amino acids: CASADRGGDIQYF. The DNA of the CDR3 is TGTGCCAGTGCGGACAGGGGTGGAGACATTCAGTACTTC. The chain employs TRBV6-1 and TRBJ2-4, with 9 bases fitting TRBD1. The germline CDR1 and CDR2 sequences are MNHNS and SASEGT. The V gene end was trimmed by 9 bases and the J gene end by 8 bases; junction bases not matched to a gene: 8. The CDR3 is 13 amino acids.

This clonotype appeared many times. The chain joins TRBV27 to TRBJ2-1; D gene unclear. Per germline, CDR1 MNHEY and CDR2 SMNVEV (reference sequence). The CDR3 is 12 amino acids. Deletions cut 7 bases from V and 5 bases from J, with 9 bases between. CDR3 bases: TGTGCCAGCAAGGTGGACCACAATGAGCAGTTCTTC. Residues: CASKVDHNEQFF.

This clonotype was counted ten times or more. The J gene is TRBJ2-7, the V gene TRBV3-1; D call uncertain. The CDR3 is 14 amino acids. The germline gives CDR1 LGHDT, CDR2 YNNKEL (reference sequence). Trimming pared 1 base from V and 0 bases from J, leaving 7 bases between. CDR3 coding DNA: TGTGCCAGCAGCCAAGTCAGGAGCTCCTACGAGCAGTACTTC. Protein sequence: CASSQVRSSYEQYF.

This clonotype has ten or more counts. The J gene is TRBJ2-7, the V gene TRBV10-3, with D hard to call. V lost 0 bases to trimming and J lost 5 bases, with 11 bases between them. This CDR3 region has 14 residues. CDR1 and CDR2 (germline): ENHRY, SYGVKD. The CDR3 here is CAISESIFRNEQYF. CDR3 coding DNA: TGTGCCATCAGTGAGTCGATTTTCCGTAACGAGCAGTACTTC.

To note about this clonotype: A junction end diverges from the germline sequence, so it may reflect a read error. The V and J genes are TRBV20-1 and TRBJ2-1; D gene uncertain. The CDR3 loop spans 13 amino acids. Germline CDR1 reads DFQATT; CDR2 reads SNEGSKA (reference sequence). The CDR3: CGAREGLRIEQFF. For the CDR3, the DNA is TGCGGTGCTAGAGAAGGGCTACGGATCGAGCAGTTCTTC.

The chain couples TRBV29-1 to TRBJ1-2; no firm D call. The germline gives CDR1 SQVTM, CDR2 ANQGSEA. This CDR3 spans 15 amino acids. The V end was cut by 4 bases, the J end by 5 bases, with 20 bases between. The CDR3 loop reads CSVVRNSGLGYGYTF. The CDR3 nucleotides are TGCAGCGTTGTAAGGAATTCGGGTTTGGGATATGGCTACACCTTC.

V and J are TRBV6-1 and TRBJ2-3; the match to TRBD2 covers 7 bases. Germline values: CDR1 MNHNS, CDR2 SASEGT. The CDR3 extends over 18 amino acids. Trimming removed 6 bases from V and 4 bases from J; junction bases left unmatched: 19. CDR3 nucleotide sequence: TGTGCCAGCAGGTCAAACCTCCGGCTCGCGGGAGCGGCAGATACGCAGTATTTT. This gives the protein CASRSNLRLAGAADTQYF.

There are a few counts of this clonotype. The V call is TRBV7-2, the J call TRBJ1-2; D remains unclear. Germline CDR1 is SGHTA and CDR2 is FQGNSA. This CDR3 is 16 amino acids long. Deletions cut 1 base from V and 0 bases from J, with 12 bases between. The DNA of the CDR3 is TGTGCCAGCAGCTTAGACCCCGGACGGACTAACTATGGCTACACCTTC. Its translation is CASSLDPGRTNYGYTF.

The J gene is TRBJ2-5, the V gene TRBV7-2, with D unclear. Trimming stripped 1 base from V and 11 bases from J, with 14 bases between. Germline assignment: CDR1 SGHTA and CDR2 FQGNSA. This CDR3 has 13 amino acids. In DNA form, the CDR3 reads TGTGCCAGCAGCTTAGGCTTTTATAATGAGCAGTACTTC. Protein product: CASSLGFYNEQYF. Variable domain in full (rest from reference TRBV7-2 and TRBJ2-5): GAGVSQSPSNKVTEKGKDVELRCDPISGHTALYWYRQSLGQGLEFLIYFQGNSAPDKSGLPSDRFSAERTGGSVSTLTIQRTQQEDSAVYLCASSLGFYNEQYFGPGTRLLVL.

This clonotype was seen only a few times. The chain has TRBV5-1 and TRBJ1-2, with D perhaps matching TRBD1 (5 bases). Germline V gene lookup returns CDR1 SGHRS and CDR2 YFSETQ. Trimming stripped 0 bases from V and 2 bases from J, with 11 bases between. The CDR3 totals 15 residues. The CDR3 bases are TGCGCCAGCAGCTTGGTAGGGGAGTTCAACTATGGCTACACCTTC. Amino acid sequence: CASSLVGEFNYGYTF.

This clonotype has just a few counts. The rearrangement uses TRBV28 and TRBJ2-5; 10 bases agree with TRBD2. CDR1 is MDHEN, CDR2 SYDVKM, per germline. The CDR3 totals 12 residues. The DNA for the CDR3 is TGTGGGGCTAGCGGGAGAATAGAGACCCAGTACTTC. Translating gives CGASGRIETQYF.